The 28 T cell receptor beta chains in this list originate from one sample, sequenced in a study of cytomegalovirus exposure and HLA in healthy donors. This table comes from immunoSEQ multiplex PCR, and its TCRdb copy is limited to in-frame clones, with some not included. The table lists about 160,000 clones, 70% to 90% of them singletons. The material sequenced was PBMCs. The source is a woman aged 25 to 39 in good health and CMV-seronegative.

A single count supports this clone. An end of the junction does not agree with germline; a read error may underlie this. This chain uses TRBV18 with TRBJ1-2; 7 bases agree with TRBD1. CDR3 size: 13 residues. The V gene's germline CDR1 is KGHSH and CDR2 LQKENI. The CDR3 region is CASSPNSDRLPIF. The CDR3 DNA reads TGTGCCAGCTCACCTAATTCGGACAGGCTGCCGATCTTC.

The chain employs TRBV10-3 and TRBJ2-7; tentatively, D is TRBD2 (5 bases). Germline V gives CDR1 ENHRY, CDR2 SYGVKD. Trimming cost V 10 bases and J 3 bases, with 16 bases left between them. The CDR3 is 13 amino acids. The CDR3 DNA sequence: TGTGCCAGCCAGGACTCTAGCTTCTACGAGCAGTACTTC. Translation gives CASQDSSFYEQYF.

The chain joins TRBV5-6 to TRBJ2-7; D not resolved. The CDR3 has 11 amino acids. Trimming removed 4 bases at V and 2 bases at J, with 4 bases between. Germline loops: CDR1 SGHDT, CDR2 YYEEEE. The CDR3 region is CASSHAYEQYF. CDR3 sequence (DNA): TGTGCCAGCAGCCACGCCTACGAGCAGTACTTC.

The rearrangement uses TRBV27 and TRBJ2-7; no reliable D call. Germline V gene sequence: CDR1 MNHEY, CDR2 SMNVEV (reference sequence). Trimming removed 6 bases at V and 0 bases at J, with 9 bases between. This CDR3 has 13 residues. CDR3 sequence reads: CASSTRISYEQYF. The DNA of the CDR3 is TGTGCCAGCAGCACGCGTATCTCCTACGAGCAGTACTTC.

V usage is TRBV7-9 and J usage is TRBJ1-2; D call uncertain. Germline values: CDR1 SEHNR, CDR2 FQNEAQ (reference sequence). CDR3 length: 16 amino acids. V lost 1 base, J lost 5 bases, and 17 bases lay in between. CDR3 DNA: TGTGCCAGCAGCTTAGACTTGACTTCCGATGGGTATGGCTACACCTTC. It specifies CASSLDLTSDGYGYTF.

The chain recombines TRBV7-9 with TRBJ2-2, with D tentatively TRBD1 (5 bases). The ends were cut back, 4 bases at V and 0 bases at J, with 12 bases in the middle. Germline-derived CDR1 and CDR2 are SEHNR and FQNEAQ (reference sequence). This CDR3 is built from 16 residues. The CDR3 reads CASSSQDQPNTGELFF. The CDR3 DNA follows: TGTGCCAGCAGCTCACAGGACCAACCGAACACCGGGGAGCTGTTTTTT.

V gene TRBV6-6 combines with J gene TRBJ1-6; D unresolved. The CDR3 has 16 amino acids. The V end was cut by 5 bases, the J end by 0 bases, with 11 bases between. Looked up from germline, CDR1 is MNHNY and CDR2 is SVGAGI (reference sequence). CDR3 protein: CASSPSFSSYNSPLHF. The CDR3 DNA reads as TGTGCCAGCAGTCCCTCATTTAGCTCCTATAATTCACCCCTCCACTTT.

The chain couples TRBV5-6 to TRBJ1-3; D may be TRBD1 (6 bases). Trimming pared 4 bases from V and 0 bases from J, leaving 14 bases between. Looked up from germline, CDR1 is SGHDT and CDR2 is YYEEEE. CDR3 length: 16 residues. For the CDR3, the DNA is TGTGCCAGCAGCCCTCAAGGACAGCTCTCTGGAAACACCATATATTTT. Protein sequence: CASSPQGQLSGNTIYF.

This chain joins TRBV5-1 and TRBJ2-6; the D is unclear. V was clipped by 4 bases and J by 1 base, with 12 bases between them. This CDR3 comprises 16 residues. In germline, CDR1 is SGHRS, CDR2 YFSETQ. For the CDR3, the DNA is TGCGCCAGCAGCAAGAACAGCAGATCTGGGGCCAACGTCCTGACTTTC. Its translation is CASSKNSRSGANVLTF. The full variable domain, in which reference TRBV5-1 and TRBJ2-6 provide the parts outside the CDR3, is KAGVTQTPRYLIKTRGQQVTLSCSPISGHRSVSWYQQTPGQGLQFLFEYFSETQRNKGNFPGRFSGRQFSNSRSEMNVSTLELGDSALYLCASSKNSRSGANVLTFGAGSRLTVL.

The chain uses TRBV19 and TRBJ1-1, with a tentative D call TRBD1 (6 bases). The V gene's germline CDR1 is LNHDA and CDR2 SQIVND (reference sequence). Trimming removed 6 bases from V and 4 bases from J, with 15 bases in between. The CDR3 length is 14 residues. In DNA, the CDR3 is TGTGCCAGTAGCCCCAGGACAGTGCCCACTGAAGCTTTCTTT. Residues: CASSPRTVPTEAFF.

This chain connects TRBV9 to TRBJ1-2; no clear D gene. Germline V gene sequence: CDR1 SGDLS, CDR2 YYNGEE. V was cut by 4 bases and J by 8 bases, with 15 bases left in between. The CDR3 extends over 13 amino acids. The CDR3 nucleotides read TGTGCCAGCAGCCCCGGGGTCGAGATGGGCTACACCTTC. Its protein product is CASSPGVEMGYTF.

The chain combines TRBV11-2 with TRBJ2-7, with 8 bases fitting TRBD2. The V and J ends lost 4 bases and 5 bases, in that order; junction bases with no gene match: 7. CDR1 and CDR2 (germline): SGHAT, FQNNGV. There are 14 residues in the CDR3. The CDR3 loop is CASSSPKAGDEQYF. CDR3 DNA sequence: TGTGCCAGCAGCTCCCCAAAAGCGGGAGACGAGCAGTACTTC. The full variable domain, in which reference TRBV11-2 and TRBJ2-7 provide the parts outside the CDR3, is EAGVAQSPRYKIIEKRQSVAFWCNPISGHATLYWYQQILGQGPKLLIQFQNNGVVDDSQLPKDRFSAERLKGVDSTLKIQPAKLEDSAVYLCASSSPKAGDEQYFGPGTRLTVT.

The chain has TRBV29-1 and TRBJ1-2; D is uncertain. This CDR3 spans 13 amino acids. Germline CDR1 SQVTM, CDR2 ANQGSEA. Trimming removed 5 bases from V and 4 bases from J, with 14 bases in between. The CDR3 nucleotides are TGCAGCGTTTGCACAGCCGCAGTCTATGGCTACACCTTC. This gives the protein CSVCTAAVYGYTF.

This clone was seen only once. V is TRBV27 and J is TRBJ2-5, with a possible D match to TRBD1 (5 bases). Germline CDR1 and CDR2: MNHEY and SMNVEV (reference sequence). The ends were cut back, 3 bases at V and 0 bases at J, with 14 bases in the middle. The CDR3 has 16 residues. Here the CDR3 reads CASSLSGIHDQETQYF. CDR3 bases: TGTGCCAGCAGTTTGTCAGGGATTCATGACCAAGAGACCCAGTACTTC.

The rearrangement links TRBV6-5 to TRBJ2-3, with no clear D. This CDR3 region has 11 residues. The V gene lost 4 bases and the J gene lost 2 bases, with 1 base spanning the gap. Germline assignment: CDR1 MNHEY and CDR2 SVGAGI. CDR3 sequence: CASSSTDTQYF. CDR3 DNA sequence: TGTGCCAGCAGTTCCACAGATACGCAGTATTTT.

V and J are TRBV12-5 and TRBJ1-1, with D possibly TRBD1 on 6 matching bases. Trimming stripped 7 bases from V and 1 base from J, with 10 bases between. Germline V gene lookup returns CDR1 LGHNT and CDR2 FRNRAP. The CDR3 length is 13 residues. The CDR3 DNA reads as TGTGCTAGTGCCCCACAGGGGAACACTGAAGCTTTCTTT. It translates to CASAPQGNTEAFF.

The CDR3 DNA reads TGTGCCAGCAGTTTCTCAGGGGGCAGTGGAAACACCATATATTTT. It is translated as CASSFSGGSGNTIYF. The chain combines TRBV28 with TRBJ1-3; 8 bases are a match to TRBD1. CDR1 is MDHEN and CDR2 is SYDVKM in the germline V gene. The CDR3 has 15 residues. Trimming took 3 bases from V and 3 from J; bases not matched to a gene: 4.

The chain uses TRBV27 and TRBJ2-7, with 7 bases that match TRBD1. V gave up 9 bases and J gave up 2 bases; unmatched junction bases: 13. The CDR3 has 15 residues. Germline CDR1 reads MNHEY; CDR2 reads SMNVEV (reference sequence). In nucleotides, the CDR3 is TGTGCCAGTAAAAACCGGGACAGCCATACCTACGAGCAGTACTTC. It is translated as CASKNRDSHTYEQYF.

The chain links TRBV2 to TRBJ2-1; 11 nucleotides agree with TRBD2. This CDR3 has 15 amino acids. Germline V gene lookup returns CDR1 SNHLY and CDR2 FYNNEI. Trimming cost V 6 bases and J 9 bases; bases outside gene matches: 10. The CDR3 DNA reads TGTGCCAGCAGCCCTAATAGCGGGGGGGCTTTTGAGCAGTTCTTC. This codes for CASSPNSGGAFEQFF. Looking up the rest from reference TRBV2 and TRBJ2-1 gives the full variable domain: EPEVTQTPSHQVTQMGQEVILRCVPISNHLYFYWYRQILGQKVEFLVSFYNNEISEKSEIFDDQFSVERPDGSNFTLKIRSTKLEDSAMYFCASSPNSGGAFEQFFGPGTRLTVL.

This chain uses TRBV4-2 with TRBJ1-4, with 7 positions matching TRBD1. The trim removed 4 bases at V and 5 bases at J, leaving 4 bases unmatched. The germline CDR1 and CDR2 sequences are LGHNA and YNFKEQ. The CDR3 is 14 amino acids. CDR3 nucleotide sequence: TGTGCCAGCAGCCTGGGACAGACAAATGAAAAACTGTTTTTT. It encodes CASSLGQTNEKLFF.

This clone was detected once. This chain links TRBV7-2 with TRBJ2-7; 9 bases are shared with TRBD2. Germline lookup yields CDR1 SGHTA and CDR2 FQGNSA. J was trimmed by 5 bases and V by 3 bases; bases with no gene match: 8. CDR3 size: 15 residues. DNA of the CDR3: TGTGCCAGCAGCTTCACCGGGACTAGCATCGACGAGCAGTACTTC. Translated, it gives CASSFTGTSIDEQYF.

The chain recombines TRBV15 with TRBJ1-1; D gene unclear. Germline V gives CDR1 LNHNV, CDR2 YYDKDF (reference sequence). The CDR3 is made up of 12 amino acids. Trimming shortened V by 0 bases and J by 11 bases, and 10 bases separated the two germline ends. In DNA, the CDR3 is TGTGCCACCAGCAGAGATCCACTGGGGGCTTTCTTT. This encodes CATSRDPLGAFF.

The chain recombines TRBV9 with TRBJ2-2; D is perhaps TRBD1 (5 bases). Trimming cost V 0 bases and J 0 bases, with 12 bases left between them. Germline V CDR1 and CDR2: SGDLS, YYNGEE. CDR3 length equals 17 residues. The CDR3 loop reads CASSVGTHSSNTGELFF. In DNA form, the CDR3 reads TGTGCCAGCAGCGTAGGGACACACTCCTCGAACACCGGGGAGCTGTTTTTT.

The CDR3 DNA reads TGCGCCAGCAGCCGGGCGTCAGAATTCTCTGGGGCCAACGTCCTGACTTTC. Translated, it gives CASSRASEFSGANVLTF. The chain links TRBV4-3 to TRBJ2-6; no clear D. Trimming took 4 bases from V and 0 from J, leaving 13 bases between them. Germline V gene lookup returns CDR1 LGHNA and CDR2 YSLEER. This CDR3 region has 17 residues.

CDR3: CATSRGSGTYEQYF. The DNA of the CDR3 is TGTGCCACCAGCAGGGGATCAGGGACCTACGAGCAGTACTTC. The V gene is TRBV15, the J gene TRBJ2-7; a possible D gene is TRBD1 (5 bases). Germline V gene sequence: CDR1 LNHNV, CDR2 YYDKDF (reference sequence). With 3 bases removed from V and 2 bases from J, the gap between germline ends came to 11 bases. CDR3 length equals 14 residues.

V gene TRBV13 combines with J gene TRBJ1-3; D gene uncertain. The CDR3 length is 15 residues. The germline V gene has CDR1 PRHDT and CDR2 FYEKMQ (reference sequence). V lost 3 bases to trimming and J lost 0 bases, with 9 bases between them. CDR3 sequence: CASSLRISSGNTIYF. DNA for the CDR3: TGTGCCAGCAGCTTGCGGATAAGCTCTGGAAACACCATATATTTT.

This clone has only one observation. This sequence joins TRBV7-6 and TRBJ2-1; 15 nucleotides agree with TRBD2. CDR1 is SGHVS and CDR2 is FNYEAQ in the germline V gene. The CDR3 contains 19 residues. The J segment lost 1 base and the V segment lost 5 bases, leaving 9 bases of the junction unmatched. CDR3 loop: CASSPIGTSGRSSYNEQFF. The CDR3 region has the DNA TGTGCCAGCAGCCCGATAGGGACTAGCGGGAGGTCTTCCTACAATGAGCAGTTCTTC.

The chain combines TRBV6-1 with TRBJ1-6; D remains unclear. Germline values: CDR1 MNHNS, CDR2 SASEGT. The CDR3 is made up of 17 amino acids. With 0 bases removed from V and 8 bases from J, the gap between germline ends came to 17 bases. CDR3 nucleotides: TGTGCCAGCAGTGAAGCCGGGGTCACCCGCCTTTATTCACCCCTCCACTTT. Translation gives CASSEAGVTRLYSPLHF.